This is a list of T cell receptor beta chains from one sample in a study of technical replicates of blood from a few donors. Some clones are missing from TCRdb's copy, which holds only in-frame ones; the method was immunoSEQ multiplex PCR. The data hold more than 65,000 clones, with around 95% observed a single time. The sequenced material came from T cells isolated from PBMCs. These receptors were collected from a human donor in good health. The CDR3 runs from the conserved cysteine through the conserved F or W. The D gene is left open where the match is weak. The size field is filled for only some rows; it gives once, few, many or a size class.

>-|TRBV10-3|TRBD1|TRBJ1-2
CAISESTGDNYGYTF
TGTGCCATCAGTGAGTCAACAGGGGATAACTATGGCTACACCTTC
>-|TRBV4-1|-|TRBJ1-5
CASSQDLQAVNQPQHF
TGCGCCAGCAGCCAAGATCTCCAGGCCGTTAATCAGCCCCAGCATTTT
>-|TRBV29-1|TRBD2|TRBJ2-7
CSVTSGSPYEQYF
TGCAGCGTTACTAGCGGGAGTCCCTACGAGCAGTACTTC
>-|TRBV4-1|-|TRBJ2-3
CASSPWGEYTDTQYF
TGCGCCAGCAGCCCCTGGGGGGAGTATACAGATACGCAGTATTTT
>-|TRBV6-5|TRBD1|TRBJ2-7
CASRLQGAAYEQYF
TGTGCCAGCAGGTTGCAGGGGGCCGCCTACGAGCAGTACTTC
>-|TRBV7-7|TRBD1|TRBJ2-5
CASSLQGGHGQETQYF
TGTGCCAGCAGCTTACAAGGGGGCCATGGGCAAGAGACCCAGTACTTC
>-|TRBV7-7|-|TRBJ2-3
CASSPGLATDTQYF
TGTGCTAGCAGCCCCGGACTGGCCACAGATACGCAGTATTTT
>-|TRBV19|TRBD1|TRBJ1-1
CASSVGQGNTEAFF
TGTGCCAGTAGTGTGGGACAGGGTAACACTGAAGCTTTCTTT
>-|TRBV28|TRBD2|TRBJ2-1
CASSPPGLAGRNEQFF
TGTGCCAGCAGCCCCCCCGGGCTAGCGGGGCGGAATGAGCAGTTCTTC
>-|TRBV25-1|TRBD1|TRBJ2-7
CASSASLGQGVEEQYF
TGTGCCAGCAGTGCTTCCTTAGGACAGGGAGTAGAGGAGCAGTACTTC
>-|TRBV27|-|TRBJ2-7
CASSLGGFYEQYF
TGTGCCAGCAGTTTAGGGGGGTTCTACGAGCAGTACTTC
>-|TRBV7-2|-|TRBJ2-7
CASSFGLASYEQYF
TGTGCCAGCAGCTTCGGGCTAGCGTCCTACGAGCAGTACTTC
>-|TRBV11-2|TRBD1|TRBJ2-3
CASSPGTGGTDTQYF
TGTGCCAGCTCCCCTGGGACAGGGGGCACAGATACGCAGTATTTT
>-|TRBV10-3|-|TRBJ2-2
CAITRTGFENTGELFF
TGTGCCATCACCCGAACAGGGTTTGAGAACACCGGGGAGCTGTTTTTT
>-|TRBV9|-|TRBJ2-1
CASSVGLTSTGDNEQFF
TGTGCCAGCAGCGTAGGATTAACTAGCACCGGGGACAATGAGCAGTTCTTC
>-|TRBV19|-|TRBJ1-2
CASSGDGYTF
TGTGCCAGTTCAGGGGATGGCTACACCTTC
>-|TRBV27|-|TRBJ2-7
CASSIGVGEQYF
TGTGCCAGCAGTATAGGGGTAGGGGAGCAGTACTTC
>-|TRBV5-1|TRBD1|TRBJ2-1
CASSLGTGSGTEQFF
TGCGCCAGCAGCTTGGGGACAGGGTCAGGTACTGAGCAGTTCTTC
>-|TRBV27|TRBD2|TRBJ2-7
CASSLSASGTKEQYF
TGTGCCAGCAGTTTATCGGCTAGCGGGACAAAGGAGCAGTACTTC
>-|TRBV5-4|TRBD1|TRBJ2-1
CASSFTGTELFLPFF
TGTGCCAGCAGCTTTACCGGGACAGAACTATTCCTACCGTTCTTC
>once|TRBV7-2|TRBD2|TRBJ2-2
CASSFTSGGGPTGELFF
TGTGCCAGCAGCTTTACTAGCGGGGGGGGGCCCACCGGGGAGCTGTTTTTT
>-|TRBV19|TRBD1|TRBJ1-5
CASSTPGQGGNQPQHF
TGTGCCAGTAGTACCCCGGGACAGGGAGGGAATCAGCCCCAGCATTTT
>-|TRBV4-1|TRBD2|TRBJ2-1
CASTLGLKGLAGGNEQFF
TGCGCCAGCACTCTGGGTCTAAAAGGGCTAGCGGGAGGCAATGAGCAGTTCTTC
>-|TRBV7-9|TRBD2|TRBJ2-7
CASSLGLAGSNEQYF
TGTGCCAGCAGCTTAGGACTAGCGGGTTCCAACGAGCAGTACTTC
>-|TRBV9|TRBD2|TRBJ2-1
CASSPTSDSYNEQFF
TGTGCCAGCAGTCCGACTAGCGACAGCTACAATGAGCAGTTCTTC
>-|TRBV5-4|-|TRBJ2-7
CASSPGDSMTYEQYF
TGTGCCAGCAGCCCGGGGGACTCTATGACCTACGAGCAGTACTTC
>-|TRBV7-3|TRBD2|TRBJ2-1
CASSLLPSGSGEQFF
TGTGCCAGCAGCTTACTACCTAGCGGGAGTGGTGAGCAGTTCTTC